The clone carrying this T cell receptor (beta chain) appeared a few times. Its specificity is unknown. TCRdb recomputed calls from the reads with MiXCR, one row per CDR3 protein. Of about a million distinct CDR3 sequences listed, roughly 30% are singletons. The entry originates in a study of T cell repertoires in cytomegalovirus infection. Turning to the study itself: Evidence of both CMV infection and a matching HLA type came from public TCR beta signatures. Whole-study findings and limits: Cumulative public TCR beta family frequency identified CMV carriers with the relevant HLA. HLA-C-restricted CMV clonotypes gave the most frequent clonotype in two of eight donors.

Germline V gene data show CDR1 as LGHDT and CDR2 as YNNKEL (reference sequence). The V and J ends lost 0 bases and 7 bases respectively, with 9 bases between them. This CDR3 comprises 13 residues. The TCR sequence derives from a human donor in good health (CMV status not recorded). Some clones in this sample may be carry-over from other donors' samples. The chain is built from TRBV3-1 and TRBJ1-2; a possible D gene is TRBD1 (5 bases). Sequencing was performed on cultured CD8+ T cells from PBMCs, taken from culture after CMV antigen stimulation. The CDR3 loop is CASSQDKQGGYTF. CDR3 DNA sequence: TGTGCCAGCAGCCAAGATAAGCAGGGTGGCTACACCTTC.